Following are 5 T cell receptor beta chains from one sample sequenced in a study of beta chain features in type 1 diabetes. Expressed TCRB transcripts were sequenced, since all the RNA that had been isolated was reverse transcribed. TCRdb's copy holds only in-frame clones and misses some; the assay was immunoSEQ multiplex PCR. The data contain 300,000 to 350,000 clones, approximately 8% of them singletons. Sequenced: central memory CD4+ T cells from blood. These receptors all stem from a woman aged 18-29 years in good health.

This clone was detected ten times or more. This chain uses TRBV27 with TRBJ2-3; unclear D gene. Deletions cut 3 bases from V and 14 bases from J, with 15 bases between. Germline V gene lookup returns CDR1 MNHEY and CDR2 SMNVEV (reference sequence). The CDR3 length is 12 residues. This CDR3 reads CASSFSLKVLYF. The CDR3 region has the DNA TGTGCCAGCAGTTTCTCTCTGAAGGTCTTGTATTTT.

This clone was seen many times. The chain employs TRBV14 and TRBJ2-3; no clear D gene. Deletions cut 5 bases from V and 4 bases from J, with 7 bases between. Germline values: CDR1 SGHDN, CDR2 FVKESK. CDR3 length equals 12 residues. CDR3 bases: TGTGCCAGCAGCTCTCCCCCAGATACGCAGTATTTT. Protein product: CASSSPPDTQYF. Supplemented by reference TRBV14 and TRBJ2-3, the full variable domain reads EAGVTQFPSHSVIEKGQTVTLRCDPISGHDNLYWYRRVMGKEIKFLLHFVKESKQDESGMPNNRFLAERTGGTYSTLKVQPAELEDSGVYFCASSSPPDTQYFGPGTRLTVL.

In this sample, this clone turned up a few times. The chain couples TRBV11-2 to TRBJ2-1; 8 bases fit TRBD1. This CDR3 spans 15 amino acids. The V gene's germline CDR1 is SGHAT and CDR2 FQNNGV. Trimming at V came to 7 bases and at J to 7 bases, leaving 12 bases not matched to a gene. DNA for the CDR3: TGTGCCAGCACCGACCCAGGGGGCGCGCGGAATGAGCAGTTCTTC. It translates to CASTDPGGARNEQFF.

The V gene is TRBV4-1, the J gene TRBJ2-1, with 9 nucleotides matching TRBD1. The V gene's germline CDR1 is MGHRA and CDR2 YSYEKL. The length of the CDR3 is 16 residues. Unmatched junction bases numbered 13, after V lost 5 bases and J lost 8 bases. Written as DNA, the CDR3 is TGCGCCAGCAGCGGCGTGGGACAGGGAGTGAGGGATGAGCAGTTCTTC. Amino acids: CASSGVGQGVRDEQFF.

This clone came up a few times. This chain uses TRBV10-3 with TRBJ1-2; maybe TRBD1 (6 bases). Germline V gives CDR1 ENHRY, CDR2 SYGVKD. There are 12 residues in the CDR3. The V and J ends lost 5 bases and 8 bases respectively, with 12 bases between them. The CDR3 coding sequence is TGTGCCATCAGTACCAACAGGGACGGCTACACCTTC. Translating gives CAISTNRDGYTF.